The rows below give T cell receptor beta chains drawn from one sample of a study of T cell repertoires in cytomegalovirus infection. Antigen specificity for these receptors is unknown. From the reads, TCRdb called clonotypes with MiXCR, one entry per CDR3 protein. The sample comprises hundreds of thousands of distinct CDR3 sequences, roughly 29% of which are singletons, and 15% to 20% rests with the top ten. Sequencing was performed on cultured PBMCs, taken from culture after CMV antigen stimulation. These receptors were collected from a human donor in good health (CMV status not recorded). Some clones in this sample may be carry-over from other donors' samples. Both conserved end residues are part of each CDR3. A D gene is named only where the DNA matches it firmly. A clone size is listed for some rows: how often the clone was seen (once, few, many), or a class if it is expanded.

TRBJ1-1,few,TRBV12-3/TRBV12-4,TRBD1,CASSPQGKNTEAFF,TGTGCCAGCAGTCCACAGGGGAAGAACACTGAAGCTTTCTTT
TRBJ2-7,many,TRBV7-2,.,CASSLQGSGYEQYF,TGTGCCAGCAGCTTACAGGGTTCCGGGTACGAGCAGTACTTC
TRBJ2-3,once,TRBV18,.,CASSLEAVGTDTQYF,TGTGCCAGCTCACTCGAAGCGGTGGGCACAGATACGCAGTATTTT
TRBJ2-7,few,TRBV3-1,.,CASSQEAEKPSYEQYF,TGTGCCAGCAGCCAAGAAGCAGAGAAGCCTTCCTACGAGCAGTACTTC
TRBJ1-5,few,TRBV28,TRBD1,CASSSPGQGPYQPQHF,TGTGCCAGCAGTTCTCCGGGACAGGGACCATATCAGCCCCAGCATTTT
TRBJ2-1,.,TRBV4-1,TRBD2,CASRPSGLGRYNEQFF,TGCGCCAGCAGACCCTCGGGACTAGGGAGATACAATGAGCAGTTCTTC
TRBJ2-3,.,TRBV20-1,.,CSARGYGYPDTQYF,TGCAGTGCTAGAGGGTACGGGTACCCAGATACGCAGTATTTT
TRBJ2-5,.,TRBV6-1,.,CASSRALNQETQYF,TGTGCCAGCAGTAGAGCTCTCAACCAAGAGACCCAGTACTTC
TRBJ2-1,few,TRBV24-1,.,CATSDRATGEQFF,TGTGCCACCAGTGATAGGGCCACCGGCGAGCAGTTCTTC
TRBJ2-2,.,TRBV7-9,.,CASSSGERTGELFF,TGTGCCAGCAGCAGTGGGGAGAGAACCGGGGAGCTGTTTTTT
TRBJ2-2,few,TRBV11-2,.,CASSPFRDGTGELFF,TGTGCCAGCAGCCCCTTTCGGGATGGGACCGGGGAGCTGTTTTTT
TRBJ1-1,few,TRBV7-8,.,CASSLGRRGAFF,TGTGCCAGCAGCTTAGGTCGGAGGGGGGCTTTCTTT
TRBJ1-1,many,TRBV19,TRBD1,CASRDGTANTEAFF,TGTGCCAGTAGAGACGGGACAGCGAACACTGAAGCTTTCTTT
TRBJ2-7,.,TRBV3-1,.,CASSPQSAAYHEQYF,TGTGCCAGCAGCCCCCAGAGCGCCGCGTACCACGAGCAGTACTTC
TRBJ2-6,.,TRBV5-1,.,CASSLWTVDSGANVLTF,TGCGCCAGCAGCCTTTGGACAGTCGACTCTGGGGCCAACGTCCTGACTTTC
TRBJ1-2,.,TRBV12-3/TRBV12-4,.,CASTTATRGAYGYTF,TGTGCCAGCACTACCGCCACGAGGGGTGCTTATGGCTACACCTTC
TRBJ2-1,.,TRBV12-3/TRBV12-4,TRBD1,CASSFRQGQFF,TGTGCCAGCAGTTTCCGACAGGGGCAGTTCTTC
TRBJ1-4,many,TRBV12-3/TRBV12-4,.,CASSLGNRAATNEKLFF,TGTGCCAGCAGTTTAGGTAACAGGGCTGCAACTAATGAAAAACTGTTTTTT
TRBJ1-5,.,TRBV6-6,.,CASSYSLNPRSNQPQHF,TGTGCCAGCAGTTACTCGCTAAACCCTAGGAGCAATCAGCCCCAGCATTTT
TRBJ1-1,many,TRBV7-3,TRBD1,CASSSQGQATEAFF,TGTGCCAGCAGCTCGCAAGGACAGGCCACTGAAGCTTTCTTT
TRBJ1-6,few,TRBV12-3/TRBV12-4,.,CASTLGQSNSPLHF,TGTGCCAGCACCCTTGGGCAGTCTAATTCACCCCTCCACTTT
TRBJ2-7,few,TRBV6-2/TRBV6-3,TRBD2,CASSYLRTSLAGGSYEQYF,TGTGCCAGCAGTTACCTCAGGACCTCTCTAGCGGGAGGGTCCTACGAGCAGTACTTC
TRBJ2-1,few,TRBV2,TRBD2,CASSGTSGTYNEQFF,TGTGCCAGCAGCGGTACTAGCGGGACATACAATGAGCAGTTCTTC
TRBJ1-1,few,TRBV11-2,TRBD1,CASSLGRGQGDTEAFF,TGTGCCAGCAGCTTAGGCAGAGGACAGGGGGACACTGAAGCTTTCTTT
TRBJ1-5,few,TRBV27,TRBD1,CASSPYDRGTQPQHF,TGTGCCAGCAGTCCCTACGACAGGGGGACGCAGCCCCAGCATTTT
TRBJ2-3,.,TRBV12-3/TRBV12-4,TRBD2,CASSIKAGRTDTQYF,TGTGCCAGCAGTATCAAAGCGGGGAGGACAGATACGCAGTATTTT
TRBJ2-1,once,TRBV7-3,.,CASSYSGESYNEQFF,TGTGCCAGCAGCTATAGCGGTGAATCCTACAATGAGCAGTTCTTC
TRBJ2-6,once,TRBV2,.,CASSEAFTGANVLTF,TGTGCCAGCAGTGAAGCCTTCACTGGGGCCAACGTCCTGACTTTC
TRBJ1-1,.,TRBV10-1,.,CASSESTAGGNTEAFF,TGCGCCAGCAGTGAGTCGACAGCGGGCGGGAACACTGAAGCTTTCTTT
TRBJ2-7,once,TRBV6-5,.,CASSRGATEVGHEQYF,TGTGCCAGCAGTCGGGGGGCGACTGAAGTTGGCCACGAGCAGTACTTC
TRBJ1-2,.,TRBV12-3/TRBV12-4,TRBD1,CASRRQGSNYGYTF,TGTGCCAGCAGGAGACAGGGTTCTAACTATGGCTACACCTTC
TRBJ1-5,.,TRBV5-6,TRBD1,CASSYRGRNQPQHF,TGTGCCAGCAGTTACAGGGGGCGCAATCAGCCCCAGCATTTT
TRBJ2-1,.,TRBV4-1,.,CASSQVVGVGNEQFF,TGCGCCAGCAGCCAAGTGGTAGGCGTGGGCAATGAGCAGTTCTTC
TRBJ1-1,many,TRBV7-8,.,CASSLQTGRGFNTEAFF,TGTGCCAGCAGCCTACAGACAGGTCGGGGGTTTAACACTGAAGCTTTCTTT
TRBJ1-1,.,TRBV20-1,.,CSVPPGTEAFF,TGCAGTGTCCCGCCGGGAACTGAAGCTTTCTTT
TRBJ1-5,few,TRBV7-8,.,CASSLADRNQPQHF,TGTGCCAGCAGCTTAGCGGATAGGAATCAGCCCCAGCATTTT
TRBJ2-5,.,TRBV7-9,TRBD2,CASILTSGETQYF,TGTGCCAGCATCTTAACTAGCGGGGAGACCCAGTACTTC
TRBJ1-6,.,TRBV30,.,CAWSVARTSGNSPLHF,TGTGCCTGGAGTGTAGCCCGGACGAGCGGGAATTCACCCCTCCACTTT
TRBJ2-7,many,TRBV7-3,TRBD2,CASSLSLAGGHEQYF,TGTGCCAGCAGCTTAAGCCTAGCGGGAGGCCACGAGCAGTACTTC
TRBJ2-1,many,TRBV7-2,.,CASSPTWTGYNEQFF,TGTGCCAGCAGCCCAACCTGGACGGGCTACAATGAGCAGTTCTTC
TRBJ2-7,many,TRBV27,.,CASSLKGPGYEQYF,TGTGCCAGCAGTTTAAAAGGACCTGGGTACGAGCAGTACTTC
TRBJ1-4,.,TRBV10-3,.,CAITLGGRSEKLFF,TGTGCCATCACCTTAGGGGGTCGGAGTGAAAAACTGTTTTTT
TRBJ2-6,.,TRBV7-9,.,CASSEVVPGANVLTF,TGTGCCAGCAGCGAGGTGGTCCCCGGGGCCAACGTCCTGACTTTC
TRBJ1-1,.,TRBV7-2,.,CASKRLVTEAFF,TGTGCCAGCAAGAGACTCGTCACTGAAGCTTTCTTT
TRBJ2-7,.,TRBV7-9,.,CASSLGGQASEEQYF,TGTGCCAGCAGCTTAGGTGGTCAGGCCTCCGAGGAGCAGTACTTC
TRBJ1-1,few,TRBV20-1,TRBD1,CSARKGTGIAYKANTEAFF,TGCAGTGCTAGAAAGGGGACAGGGATCGCCTACAAGGCGAACACTGAAGCTTTCTTT
TRBJ1-5,few,TRBV4-1,.,CASSQEGGYSNQPQHF,TGCGCCAGCAGCCAAGAAGGGGGATATAGCAATCAGCCCCAGCATTTT